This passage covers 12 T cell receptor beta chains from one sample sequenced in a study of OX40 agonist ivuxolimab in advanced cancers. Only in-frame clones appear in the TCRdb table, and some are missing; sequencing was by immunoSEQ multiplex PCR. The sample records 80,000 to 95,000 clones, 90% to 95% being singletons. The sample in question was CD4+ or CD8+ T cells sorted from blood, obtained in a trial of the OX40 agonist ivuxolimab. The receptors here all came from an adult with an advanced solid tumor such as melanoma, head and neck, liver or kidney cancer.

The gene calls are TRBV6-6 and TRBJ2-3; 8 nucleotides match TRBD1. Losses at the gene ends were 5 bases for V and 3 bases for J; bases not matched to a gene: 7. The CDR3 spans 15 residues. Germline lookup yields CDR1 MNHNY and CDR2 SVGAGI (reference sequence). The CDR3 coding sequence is TGTGCCAGCAGTCCCTTCGGACAGGGTACAGATACGCAGTATTTT. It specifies CASSPFGQGTDTQYF.

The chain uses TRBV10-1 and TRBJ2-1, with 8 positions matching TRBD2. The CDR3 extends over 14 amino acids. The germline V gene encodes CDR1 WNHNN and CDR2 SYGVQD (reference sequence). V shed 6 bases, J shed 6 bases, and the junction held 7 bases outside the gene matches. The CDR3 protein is CASSPSTSANEQFF. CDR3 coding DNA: TGCGCCAGCAGCCCATCGACTAGCGCCAATGAGCAGTTCTTC.

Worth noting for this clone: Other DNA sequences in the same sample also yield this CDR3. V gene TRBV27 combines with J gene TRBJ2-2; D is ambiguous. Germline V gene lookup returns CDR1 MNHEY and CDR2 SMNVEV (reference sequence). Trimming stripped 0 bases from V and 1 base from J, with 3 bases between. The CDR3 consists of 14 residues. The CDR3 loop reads CASSLSGNTGELFF. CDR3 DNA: TGTGCCAGCAGTTTATCGGGGAACACCGGGGAGCTGTTTTTT.

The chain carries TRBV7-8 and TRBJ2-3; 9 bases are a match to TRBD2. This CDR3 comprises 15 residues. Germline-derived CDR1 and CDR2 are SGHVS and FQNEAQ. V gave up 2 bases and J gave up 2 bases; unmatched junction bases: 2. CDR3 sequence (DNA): TGTGCCAGCAGCTTATTAGCGGGGGACACAGATACGCAGTATTTT. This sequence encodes CASSLLAGDTDTQYF.

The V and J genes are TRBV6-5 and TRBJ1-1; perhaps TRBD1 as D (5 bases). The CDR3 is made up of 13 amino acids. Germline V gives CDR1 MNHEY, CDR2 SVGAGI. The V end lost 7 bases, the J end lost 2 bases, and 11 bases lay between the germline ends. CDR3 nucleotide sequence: TGTGCCAGCACCTTGGGGGGAAACACTGAAGCTTTCTTT. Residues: CASTLGGNTEAFF.

CDR3 sequence (DNA): TGTGCCAGCAGCCAAGATGGCCATATTGGCGAGCAGTACTTC. Its translation is CASSQDGHIGEQYF. The chain recombines TRBV14 with TRBJ2-7, with D unclear. CDR3 size: 14 residues. Trimming shortened V by 0 bases and J by 6 bases, and 12 bases separated the two germline ends. Germline CDR1 is SGHDN and CDR2 is FVKESK.

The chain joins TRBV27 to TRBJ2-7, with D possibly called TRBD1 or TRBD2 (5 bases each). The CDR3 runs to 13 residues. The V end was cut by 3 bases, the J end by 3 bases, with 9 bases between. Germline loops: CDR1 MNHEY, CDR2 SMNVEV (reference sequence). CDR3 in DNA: TGTGCCAGCAGTTTTCAGAGGGGCTACGAGCAGTACTTC. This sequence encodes CASSFQRGYEQYF.

The CDR3 coding sequence is TGTGCCAGCAGTACAGGGGGCTTGAGCAATCAGCCCCAGCATTTT. This translates into CASSTGGLSNQPQHF. The V and J genes are TRBV7-9 and TRBJ1-5; 9 bases align to TRBD1. V shed 6 bases and J 1 base; nucleotides not matched to a gene: 4. The CDR3 is 15 amino acids. The V gene's germline CDR1 is SEHNR and CDR2 FQNEAQ (reference sequence).

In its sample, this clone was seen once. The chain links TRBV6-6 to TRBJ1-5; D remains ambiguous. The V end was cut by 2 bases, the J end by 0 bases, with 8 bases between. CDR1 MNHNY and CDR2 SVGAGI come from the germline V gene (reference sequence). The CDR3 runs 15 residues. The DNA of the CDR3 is TGTGCCAGCAGTTACGGTAGAGCTAGCAATCAGCCCCAGCATTTT. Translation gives CASSYGRASNQPQHF.

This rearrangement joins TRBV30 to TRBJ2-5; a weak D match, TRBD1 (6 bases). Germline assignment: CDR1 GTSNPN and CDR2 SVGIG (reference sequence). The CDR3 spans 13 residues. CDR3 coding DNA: TGTGCTTCAGGACAGATCTCCGGGGAGACCCAGTACTTC. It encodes CASGQISGETQYF.

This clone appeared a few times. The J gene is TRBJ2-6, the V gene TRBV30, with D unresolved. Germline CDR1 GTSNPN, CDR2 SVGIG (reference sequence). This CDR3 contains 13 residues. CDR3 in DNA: TGTGCGTTCCAGAGCTCTGGGGCCAACGTCCTGACTTTC. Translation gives CAFQSSGANVLTF.

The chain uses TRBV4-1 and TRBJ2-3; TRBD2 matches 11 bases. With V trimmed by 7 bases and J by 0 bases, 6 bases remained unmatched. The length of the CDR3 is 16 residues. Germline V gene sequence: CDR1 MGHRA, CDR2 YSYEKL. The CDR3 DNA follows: TGCGCCAGCACGATGGCTAGCGGGGGGAGCACAGATACGCAGTATTTT. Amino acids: CASTMASGGSTDTQYF.